This T cell receptor beta chain is drawn from a study of OX40 agonist ivuxolimab in advanced cancers. About the research overall: People in dose escalation had one of these cancers: hepatocellular carcinoma, melanoma, renal cell or head and neck cancer.

The repertoire was sequenced with immunoSEQ multiplex PCR; TCRdb's copy has only in-frame clones and lacks some. The sample shows fewer than 35,000 clones, approximately 87% of them seen only once. Details on this clone: Its target is not known. The junction and the germline gene differ at one end; a read error may be behind it.

Findings and caveats of the study: Clones of CD4+ and CD8+ blood T cells grew by week 6 at doses of 0.1 to 3.0 mg/kg.

The sample consisted of CD4+ or CD8+ T cells sorted from blood, taken in a trial of the OX40 agonist ivuxolimab. The clonotype was recovered from an adult with an advanced solid tumor such as melanoma, head and neck, liver or kidney cancer.

CDR3 loop: CSAREHSPLHF. The CDR3 region has the DNA TGCAGTGCAAGAGAGCATTCACCCCTCCACTTT. This chain connects TRBV20-1 to TRBJ1-6; D is uncertain. CDR1 and CDR2 (germline): DFQATT, SNEGSKA (reference sequence). This CDR3 has 11 amino acids.